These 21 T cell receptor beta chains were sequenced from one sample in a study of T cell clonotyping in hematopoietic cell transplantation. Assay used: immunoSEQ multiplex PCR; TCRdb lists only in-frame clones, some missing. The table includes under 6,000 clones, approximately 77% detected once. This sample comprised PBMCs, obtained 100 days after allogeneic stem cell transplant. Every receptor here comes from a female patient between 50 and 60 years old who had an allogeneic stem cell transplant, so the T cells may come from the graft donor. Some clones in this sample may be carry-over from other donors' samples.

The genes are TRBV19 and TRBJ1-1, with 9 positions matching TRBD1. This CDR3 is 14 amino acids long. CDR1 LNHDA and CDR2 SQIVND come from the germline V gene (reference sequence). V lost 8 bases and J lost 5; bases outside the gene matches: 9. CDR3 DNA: TGTGCCAGTGGCTTACAGGGGGCAAGGACTGAAGCTTTCTTT. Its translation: CASGLQGARTEAFF.

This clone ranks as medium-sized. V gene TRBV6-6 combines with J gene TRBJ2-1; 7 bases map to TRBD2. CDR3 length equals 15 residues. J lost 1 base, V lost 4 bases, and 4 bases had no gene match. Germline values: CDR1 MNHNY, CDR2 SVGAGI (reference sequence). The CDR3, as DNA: TGTGCCAGCAGTTTGACTAGCATGTCCTACAATGAGCAGTTCTTC. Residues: CASSLTSMSYNEQFF.

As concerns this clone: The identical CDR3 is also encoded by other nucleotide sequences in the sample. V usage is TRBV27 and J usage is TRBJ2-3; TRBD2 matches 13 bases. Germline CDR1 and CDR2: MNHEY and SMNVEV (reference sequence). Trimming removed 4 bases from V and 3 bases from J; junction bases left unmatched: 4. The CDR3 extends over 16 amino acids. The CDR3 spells CASSSRLAGGTDTQYF. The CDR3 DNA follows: TGTGCCAGCAGTTCGCGACTAGCGGGAGGTACAGATACGCAGTATTTT.

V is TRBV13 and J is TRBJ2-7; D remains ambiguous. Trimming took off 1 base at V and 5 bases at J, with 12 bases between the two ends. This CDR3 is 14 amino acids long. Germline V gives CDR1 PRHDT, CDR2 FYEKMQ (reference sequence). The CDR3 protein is CASSLELARNEQYF. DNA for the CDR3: TGTGCCAGCAGCTTAGAATTGGCGAGAAACGAGCAGTACTTC. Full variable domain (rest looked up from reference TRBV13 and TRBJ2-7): AAGVIQSPRHLIKEKRETATLKCYPIPRHDTVYWYQQGPGQDPQFLISFYEKMQSDKGSIPDRFSAQQFSDYHSELNMSSLELGDSALYFCASSLELARNEQYFGPGTRLTVT.

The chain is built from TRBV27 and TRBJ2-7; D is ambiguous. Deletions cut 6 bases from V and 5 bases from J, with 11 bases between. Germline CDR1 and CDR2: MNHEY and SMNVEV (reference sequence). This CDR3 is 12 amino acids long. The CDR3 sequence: CASSNYQDEQYF. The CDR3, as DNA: TGTGCCAGCAGCAATTACCAGGACGAGCAGTACTTC.

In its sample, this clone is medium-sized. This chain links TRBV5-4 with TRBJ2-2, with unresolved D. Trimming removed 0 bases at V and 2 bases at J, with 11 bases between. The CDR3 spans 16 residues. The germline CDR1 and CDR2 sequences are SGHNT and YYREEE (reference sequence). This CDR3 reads CASSLAQSFNTGELFF. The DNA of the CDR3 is TGTGCCAGCAGCTTGGCTCAGTCCTTCAACACCGGGGAGCTGTTTTTT.

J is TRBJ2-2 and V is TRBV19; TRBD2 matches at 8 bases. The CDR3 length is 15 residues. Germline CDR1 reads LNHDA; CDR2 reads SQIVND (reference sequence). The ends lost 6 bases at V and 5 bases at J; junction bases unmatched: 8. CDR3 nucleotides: TGTGCCAGTAGCCGATCGGGACTAGTAACCGGGGAGCTGTTTTTT. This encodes CASSRSGLVTGELFF. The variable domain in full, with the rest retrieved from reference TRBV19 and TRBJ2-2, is DGGITQSPKYLFRKEGQNVTLSCEQNLNHDAMYWYRQDPGQGLRLIYYSQIVNDFQKGDIAEGYSVSREKKESFPLTVTSAQKNPTAFYLCASSRSGLVTGELFFGEGSRLTVL.

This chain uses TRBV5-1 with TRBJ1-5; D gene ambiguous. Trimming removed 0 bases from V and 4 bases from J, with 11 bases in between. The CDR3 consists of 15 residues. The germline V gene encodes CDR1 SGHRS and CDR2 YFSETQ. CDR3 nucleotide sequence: TGCGCCAGCAGCTTGGAATCGGGGAGGAATCAGCCCCAGCATTTT. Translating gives CASSLESGRNQPQHF.

CDR3 amino acids: CASSLTPGTGEQYF. Here the CDR3 DNA reads TGTGCCAGCAGCCTAACGCCTGGGACTGGCGAGCAGTACTTC. The V gene is TRBV5-4, the J gene TRBJ2-7; D possibly corresponds to TRBD2 (6 bases). The V end lost 4 bases, the J end lost 6 bases, and 17 bases lay between the germline ends. Germline loops: CDR1 SGHNT, CDR2 YYREEE (reference sequence). The CDR3 spans 14 residues.

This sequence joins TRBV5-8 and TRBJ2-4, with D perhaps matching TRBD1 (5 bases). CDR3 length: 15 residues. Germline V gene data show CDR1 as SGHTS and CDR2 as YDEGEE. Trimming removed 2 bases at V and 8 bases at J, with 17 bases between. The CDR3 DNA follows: TGTGCCAGCAGCTTTGGGCTCACAGGAAGGGACATTCAGTACTTC. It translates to CASSFGLTGRDIQYF.

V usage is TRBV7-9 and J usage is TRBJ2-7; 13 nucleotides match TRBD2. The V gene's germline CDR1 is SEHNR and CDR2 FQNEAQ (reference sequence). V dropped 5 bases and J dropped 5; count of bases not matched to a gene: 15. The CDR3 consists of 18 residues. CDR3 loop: CASSRMGLGTSGTHEQYF. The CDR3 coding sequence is TGTGCCAGCAGCCGGATGGGTCTTGGGACTAGCGGGACCCACGAGCAGTACTTC.

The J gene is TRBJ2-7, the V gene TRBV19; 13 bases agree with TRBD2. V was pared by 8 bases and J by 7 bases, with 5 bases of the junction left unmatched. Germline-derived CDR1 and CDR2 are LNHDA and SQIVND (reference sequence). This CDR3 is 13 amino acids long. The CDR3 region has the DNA TGTGCCAGTCGGACTAGCGGGAGTCAAGAGCAGTACTTC. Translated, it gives CASRTSGSQEQYF.

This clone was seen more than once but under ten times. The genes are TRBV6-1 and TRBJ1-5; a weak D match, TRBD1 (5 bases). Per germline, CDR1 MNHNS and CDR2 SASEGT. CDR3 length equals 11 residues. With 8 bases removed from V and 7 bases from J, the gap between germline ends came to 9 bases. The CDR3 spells CASGTGQPQHF. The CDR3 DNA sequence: TGTGCCAGCGGGACGGGCCAGCCCCAGCATTTT.

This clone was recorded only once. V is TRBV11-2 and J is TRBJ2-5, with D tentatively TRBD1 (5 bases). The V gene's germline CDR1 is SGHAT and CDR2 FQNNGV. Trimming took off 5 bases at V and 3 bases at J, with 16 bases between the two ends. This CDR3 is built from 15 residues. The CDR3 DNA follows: TGTGCCAGCAGCCAGTTAGATGACAGAAAAGAGACCCAGTACTTC. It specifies CASSQLDDRKETQYF. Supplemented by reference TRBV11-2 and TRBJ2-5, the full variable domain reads EAGVAQSPRYKIIEKRQSVAFWCNPISGHATLYWYQQILGQGPKLLIQFQNNGVVDDSQLPKDRFSAERLKGVDSTLKIQPAKLEDSAVYLCASSQLDDRKETQYFGPGTRLLVL.

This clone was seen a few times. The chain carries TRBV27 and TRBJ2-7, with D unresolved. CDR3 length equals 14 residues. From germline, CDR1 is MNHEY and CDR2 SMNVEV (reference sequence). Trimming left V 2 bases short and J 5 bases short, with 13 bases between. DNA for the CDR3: TGTGCCAGCAGTTTACTGGACGGCAACGACGAGCAGTACTTC. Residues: CASSLLDGNDEQYF.

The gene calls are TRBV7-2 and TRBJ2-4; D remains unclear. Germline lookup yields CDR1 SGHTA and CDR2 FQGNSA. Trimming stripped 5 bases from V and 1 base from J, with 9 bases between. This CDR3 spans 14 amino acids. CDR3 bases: TGTGCCAGCAGCCTATTGGGGGCCAAAAACATTCAGTACTTC. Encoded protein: CASSLLGAKNIQYF.

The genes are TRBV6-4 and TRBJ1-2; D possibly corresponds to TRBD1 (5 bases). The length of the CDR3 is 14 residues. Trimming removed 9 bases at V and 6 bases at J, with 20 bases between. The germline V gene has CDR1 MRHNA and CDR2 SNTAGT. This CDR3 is CARSLRGYEDGYTF. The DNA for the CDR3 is TGTGCCAGATCTCTCCGGGGGTATGAGGATGGCTACACCTTC.

CDR3 coding DNA: TGTGCCAGCAGCTTGGCGGGGGGGTTTGGGGAGCAGTTCTTC. Translated: CASSLAGGFGEQFF. The chain links TRBV7-3 to TRBJ2-1, with 9 nucleotides matching TRBD2. From germline, CDR1 is SGHTA and CDR2 FQGTGA. J was trimmed by 10 bases and V by 3 bases; bases with no gene match: 7. This CDR3 has 14 amino acids.

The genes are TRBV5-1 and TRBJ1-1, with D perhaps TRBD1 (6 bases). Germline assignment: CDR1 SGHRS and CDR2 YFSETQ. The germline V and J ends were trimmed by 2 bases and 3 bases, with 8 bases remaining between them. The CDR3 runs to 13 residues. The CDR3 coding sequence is TGCGCCAGCAGCTTAGGGGGGGACACTGAAGCTTTCTTT. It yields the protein CASSLGGDTEAFF.

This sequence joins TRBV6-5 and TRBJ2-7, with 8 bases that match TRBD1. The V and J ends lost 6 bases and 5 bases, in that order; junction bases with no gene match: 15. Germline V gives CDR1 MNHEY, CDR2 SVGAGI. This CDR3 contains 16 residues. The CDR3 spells CASSYLGAGGFDEQYF. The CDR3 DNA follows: TGTGCCAGCAGCTACCTCGGGGCAGGGGGCTTTGACGAGCAGTACTTC.

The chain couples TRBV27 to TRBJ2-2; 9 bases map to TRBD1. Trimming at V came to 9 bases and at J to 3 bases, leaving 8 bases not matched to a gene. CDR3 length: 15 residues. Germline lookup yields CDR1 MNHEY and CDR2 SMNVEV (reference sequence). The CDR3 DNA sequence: TGTGCCAGTTCAACCGGGACAGGGCACACCGGGGAGCTGTTTTTT. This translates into CASSTGTGHTGELFF.